This T cell receptor (beta chain) was captured in a study of blood T cell repertoires in COVID-19. Overall study context: The origin of the acute and convalescent COVID-19 samples was the United States, Italy and Spain. Sample material is recorded as cDNA or gDNA derived from T cells, B-cell-depleted T cells, or PBMCs.

The CDR3 spans 15 residues. V lost 5 bases to trimming and J lost 4 bases, with 16 bases between them. The germline V gene has CDR1 MNHEY and CDR2 SVGEGT. The authors' processing: Estimation of nucleated cell counts was performed using reference gene primer amplification. Sequencing was performed with immunoSEQ multiplex PCR; in TCRdb, only in-frame clones are kept and a portion is missing. Clonal size and the V and J genes are those of that table, whereas D and trimming came from the DNA. The table has approximately 44,000 clones, approximately 89% seen once. The chain recombines TRBV6-2 or TRBV6-3 with TRBJ2-3; D perhaps matches TRBD2 (7 bases). The sequence was obtained from a woman in her forties with acute or convalescent COVID-19. Sequencing was done on a sample of peripheral blood. This CDR3 reads CASSPLRGGSDTQYF. The CDR3 region has the DNA TGTGCCAGCAGTCCCTTGAGGGGGGGGTCAGATACGCAGTATTTT.